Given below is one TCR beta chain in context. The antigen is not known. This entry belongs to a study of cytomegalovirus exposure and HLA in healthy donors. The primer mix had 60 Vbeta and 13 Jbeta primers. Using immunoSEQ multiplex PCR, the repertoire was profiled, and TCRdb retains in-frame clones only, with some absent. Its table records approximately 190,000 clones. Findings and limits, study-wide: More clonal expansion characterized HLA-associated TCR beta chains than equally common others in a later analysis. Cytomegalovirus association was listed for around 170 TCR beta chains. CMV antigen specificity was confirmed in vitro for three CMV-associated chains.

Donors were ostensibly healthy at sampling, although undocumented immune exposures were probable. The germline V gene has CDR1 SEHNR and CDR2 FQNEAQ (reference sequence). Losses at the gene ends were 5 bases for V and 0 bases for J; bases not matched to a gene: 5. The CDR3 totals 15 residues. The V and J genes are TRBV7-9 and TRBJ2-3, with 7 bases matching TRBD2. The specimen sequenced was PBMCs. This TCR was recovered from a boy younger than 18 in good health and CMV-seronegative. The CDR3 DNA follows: TGTGCCAGCAGCCGTGGGGGGGGGAGCACAGATACGCAGTATTTT. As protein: CASSRGGGSTDTQYF.